These 22 T cell receptor beta chains were all obtained from the same sample, sequenced in a study of blood T cell repertoires in COVID-19. Using immunoSEQ multiplex PCR, the repertoire was profiled, and TCRdb retains in-frame clones only, with some absent. The table has roughly 120,000 clones, more than 75% seen once; the top ten hold about 2%. The sample was peripheral blood. These receptors originate from a woman aged 45 to 65 with acute or convalescent COVID-19.

This sequence joins TRBV7-3 and TRBJ2-5; D is uncertain. Germline assignment: CDR1 SGHTA and CDR2 FQGTGA. This CDR3 comprises 13 residues. Between the trimmed V and J ends, which lost 5 bases and 4 bases, there was a span of 11 bases. CDR3 sequence: CASSQSERETQYF. The CDR3 DNA sequence: TGTGCCAGCAGCCAAAGCGAGAGAGAGACCCAGTACTTC.

The CDR3 spells CASSPITGGNEQFF. The DNA for the CDR3 is TGTGCCAGCAGCCCGATAACAGGGGGCAATGAGCAGTTCTTC. This chain uses TRBV5-6 with TRBJ2-1; TRBD1 matches 8 bases. The CDR3 extends over 14 amino acids. Germline assignment: CDR1 SGHDT and CDR2 YYEEEE. V lost 4 bases and J lost 6; bases outside the gene matches: 6.

The chain employs TRBV19 and TRBJ1-2; TRBD1 matches at 12 bases. Germline V gene data show CDR1 as LNHDA and CDR2 as SQIVND (reference sequence). The CDR3 extends over 15 amino acids. V was clipped by 6 bases and J by 4 bases; unmatched bases: 6. The CDR3 DNA is TGTGCCAGTAGCTCCGGGACAGGGGGCATCTATGGCTACACCTTC. The encoded protein is CASSSGTGGIYGYTF. The whole variable domain, filled in from reference TRBV19 and TRBJ1-2, reads DGGITQSPKYLFRKEGQNVTLSCEQNLNHDAMYWYRQDPGQGLRLIYYSQIVNDFQKGDIAEGYSVSREKKESFPLTVTSAQKNPTAFYLCASSSGTGGIYGYTFGSGTRLTVV.

The V call is TRBV19, the J call TRBJ1-2; D unresolved. Trimming took 5 bases from V and 4 from J, leaving 11 bases between them. The CDR3 is 13 amino acids. Looked up from germline, CDR1 is LNHDA and CDR2 is SQIVND (reference sequence). This CDR3 reads CASSPQVPYGYTF. In DNA form, the CDR3 reads TGTGCCAGTAGTCCTCAGGTTCCCTATGGCTACACCTTC.

This clone was observed a single time. J is TRBJ1-2 and V is TRBV7-9; possible D gene TRBD1, 6 bases. CDR1 is SEHNR, CDR2 FQNEAQ, per germline (reference sequence). V was trimmed by 1 base and J by 3 bases, leaving 12 bases between them. The CDR3 runs to 15 residues. The CDR3 spells CASSLDRGGDYGYTF. Here the CDR3 DNA reads TGTGCCAGCAGCTTAGACCGAGGGGGAGACTATGGCTACACCTTC. Based on the CDR3 plus reference TRBV7-9 and TRBJ1-2, the full variable domain is DTGVSQNPRHKITKRGQNVTFRCDPISEHNRLYWYRQTLGQGPEFLTYFQNEAQLEKSRLLSDRFSAERPKGSFSTLEIQRTEQGDSAMYLCASSLDRGGDYGYTFGSGTRLTVV.

This clone is deemed medium-sized. The V and J genes are TRBV6-2 or TRBV6-3 and TRBJ2-7, with D unclear. CDR1 MNHEY and CDR2 SVGEGT come from the germline V gene. The CDR3 has 11 residues. Between the trimmed V and J ends, which lost 5 bases and 3 bases, there was a span of 5 bases. CDR3: CASSRYYEQYF. The CDR3 coding sequence is TGTGCCAGCAGTCGTTACTACGAGCAGTACTTC.

This sequence joins TRBV11-3 and TRBJ2-7; possible D gene TRBD1, 6 bases. Germline V gene data show CDR1 as SGHNT and CDR2 as YENEEA. Deletions cut 1 base from V and 4 bases from J, with 8 bases between. The CDR3 has 13 amino acids. CDR3 coding DNA: TGTGCCAGCAGCTTAGCTCAGGGGTACGAGCAGTACTTC. Residues: CASSLAQGYEQYF.

The V gene is TRBV5-6, the J gene TRBJ2-7, with TRBD1 as a possible D gene (6 bases). Germline-derived CDR1 and CDR2 are SGHDT and YYEEEE. Trimming took off 1 base at V and 0 bases at J, with 23 bases between the two ends. The length of the CDR3 is 19 residues. CDR3 in DNA: TGTGCCAGCAGCTTGCTCCGGGACACCGCTTTTGTGGGCTCCTACGAGCAGTACTTC. Its translation is CASSLLRDTAFVGSYEQYF.

This clone was seen a few times. The V call is TRBV7-7, the J call TRBJ2-1; TRBD2 matches at 10 bases. The CDR3 covers 14 residues. The ends lost 1 base at V and 7 bases at J; junction bases unmatched: 1. CDR1 and CDR2 from the germline V gene are SSHAT and FNYEAQ (reference sequence). The CDR3 bases are TGTGCCAGCAGCTTAGAAGCGGGAGGGAATGAGCAGTTCTTC. It encodes CASSLEAGGNEQFF.

This clone was found once. V usage is TRBV2 and J usage is TRBJ2-7, with a possible D match to TRBD1 (6 bases). V lost 8 bases and J lost 2, with 13 bases in between. The CDR3 is 13 amino acids. The germline V gene has CDR1 SNHLY and CDR2 FYNNEI. The CDR3 here is CASVQGGPYEQYF. As DNA, the CDR3 is TGTGCCAGCGTACAGGGTGGACCCTACGAGCAGTACTTC. Complete variable domain (other parts from reference TRBV2 and TRBJ2-7): EPEVTQTPSHQVTQMGQEVILRCVPISNHLYFYWYRQILGQKVEFLVSFYNNEISEKSEIFDDQFSVERPDGSNFTLKIRSTKLEDSAMYFCASVQGGPYEQYFGPGTRLTVT.

J is TRBJ2-1 and V is TRBV2, with TRBD1 matching 9 bases. The CDR3 consists of 16 residues. The germline gives CDR1 SNHLY, CDR2 FYNNEI. V shed 6 bases, J shed 5 bases, and the junction held 11 bases outside the gene matches. The CDR3 protein is CASSHTGGANDNEQFF. The CDR3 DNA reads TGTGCCAGCAGCCACACAGGGGGCGCAAATGACAATGAGCAGTTCTTC.

This chain links TRBV7-2 with TRBJ1-2; the match to TRBD1 covers 7 bases. CDR1 and CDR2 from the germline V gene are SGHTA and FQGNSA. The CDR3 contains 14 residues. V lost 5 bases and J lost 2; bases outside the gene matches: 5. The CDR3: CASSPRQGNYGYTF. CDR3 coding DNA: TGTGCCAGCAGCCCTAGACAGGGCAACTATGGCTACACCTTC. Supplemented by reference TRBV7-2 and TRBJ1-2, the full variable domain reads GAGVSQSPSNKVTEKGKDVELRCDPISGHTALYWYRQSLGQGLEFLIYFQGNSAPDKSGLPSDRFSAERTGGSVSTLTIQRTQQEDSAVYLCASSPRQGNYGYTFGSGTRLTVV.

This chain connects TRBV6-5 to TRBJ1-1; no definite D call. V lost 2 bases, J lost 3 bases, and 13 bases lay in between. Per germline, CDR1 MNHEY and CDR2 SVGAGI. There are 15 residues in the CDR3. This CDR3 reads CASSYSGRRDTEAFF. CDR3 nucleotide sequence: TGTGCCAGCAGTTACAGCGGCAGGCGGGACACTGAAGCTTTCTTT.

The V and J genes are TRBV7-9 and TRBJ1-1; 8 positions agree with TRBD1. The CDR3 contains 15 residues. V dropped 4 bases and J dropped 1; count of bases not matched to a gene: 5. Germline V lookup: CDR1 SEHNR, CDR2 FQNEAQ (reference sequence). The CDR3 bases are TGTGCCAGCAGCTCGGGGACAGGTAGGAACACTGAAGCTTTCTTT. It encodes CASSSGTGRNTEAFF.

The rearrangement uses TRBV20-1 and TRBJ1-6; D gene uncertain. Looked up from germline, CDR1 is DFQATT and CDR2 is SNEGSKA (reference sequence). V was cut by 3 bases and J by 0 bases, with 24 bases left in between. The CDR3 covers 20 residues. This chain's CDR3 is CSASRYSGAPSSSYNSPLHF. The CDR3 nucleotides are TGCAGTGCTAGTCGTTATTCTGGAGCTCCGTCGAGCTCCTATAATTCACCCCTCCACTTT.

The chain employs TRBV9 and TRBJ2-2; 7 bases fit TRBD1. The ends lost 4 bases at V and 7 bases at J; junction bases unmatched: 13. The CDR3 runs 16 residues. Germline lookup yields CDR1 SGDLS and CDR2 YYNGEE. This CDR3 is CASSPQGGPGYGELFF. The CDR3 nucleotides are TGTGCCAGCAGCCCCCAAGGGGGCCCCGGCTACGGGGAGCTGTTTTTT.

This clone was found a few times. This chain uses TRBV30 with TRBJ1-2; D is uncertain. Trimming took off 3 bases at V and 7 bases at J, with 15 bases between the two ends. The CDR3 consists of 13 residues. In germline, CDR1 is GTSNPN, CDR2 SVGIG (reference sequence). In DNA, the CDR3 is TGTGCCTGGAGACTTACAGCAGCCCCTGGCTACACCTTC. It translates to CAWRLTAAPGYTF.

The chain is built from TRBV7-6 and TRBJ1-1, with D tentatively TRBD1 (5 bases). V lost 5 bases and J lost 3, with 13 bases in between. The CDR3 runs 14 residues. CDR1 and CDR2 (germline): SGHVS, FNYEAQ. CDR3 sequence: CASSPTGVDTEAFF. For the CDR3, the DNA is TGTGCCAGCAGCCCCACGGGGGTGGACACTGAAGCTTTCTTT.

The J gene is TRBJ2-3, the V gene TRBV5-1, with TRBD2 as a possible D gene (5 bases). CDR1 is SGHRS, CDR2 YFSETQ, per germline. V lost 0 bases to trimming and J lost 2 bases, with 13 bases between them. The CDR3 contains 16 residues. CDR3 sequence (DNA): TGCGCCAGCAGCTTGGCGGGAACCCCCTTCACAGATACGCAGTATTTT. It is translated as CASSLAGTPFTDTQYF.

In this sample, this clone turned up once. V and J are TRBV2 and TRBJ1-4; D gene uncertain. V dropped 8 bases and J dropped 7 bases, with 8 bases sitting between them. This CDR3 contains 11 residues. Per the germline V gene, CDR1 is SNHLY and CDR2 is FYNNEI. CDR3 sequence (DNA): TGTGCCAGCCGACTAGGTGAAAAACTGTTTTTT. The encoded protein is CASRLGEKLFF.

The gene calls are TRBV24-1 and TRBJ2-1; the match to TRBD1 covers 10 bases. Germline V lookup: CDR1 KGHDR, CDR2 SFDVKD. The ends lost 4 bases at V and 7 bases at J; junction bases unmatched: 15. The CDR3 loop spans 18 amino acids. The CDR3 DNA reads TGTGCCACCAGTGACAACCGACCCGGGACAGGGGATTTAAATGAGCAGTTCTTC. Its protein product is CATSDNRPGTGDLNEQFF.

This clone was counted only a few times. The J gene is TRBJ1-3, the V gene TRBV6-5; TRBD1 aligns across 8 bases. Germline V gene sequence: CDR1 MNHEY, CDR2 SVGAGI. The CDR3 sequence is 14 residues long. J gave up 2 bases and V 6 bases, and 3 bases lay outside the gene matches. The CDR3 nucleotides read TGTGCCAGCAGAGTGACAGGGGCTGGAAACACCATATATTTT. Protein: CASRVTGAGNTIYF.